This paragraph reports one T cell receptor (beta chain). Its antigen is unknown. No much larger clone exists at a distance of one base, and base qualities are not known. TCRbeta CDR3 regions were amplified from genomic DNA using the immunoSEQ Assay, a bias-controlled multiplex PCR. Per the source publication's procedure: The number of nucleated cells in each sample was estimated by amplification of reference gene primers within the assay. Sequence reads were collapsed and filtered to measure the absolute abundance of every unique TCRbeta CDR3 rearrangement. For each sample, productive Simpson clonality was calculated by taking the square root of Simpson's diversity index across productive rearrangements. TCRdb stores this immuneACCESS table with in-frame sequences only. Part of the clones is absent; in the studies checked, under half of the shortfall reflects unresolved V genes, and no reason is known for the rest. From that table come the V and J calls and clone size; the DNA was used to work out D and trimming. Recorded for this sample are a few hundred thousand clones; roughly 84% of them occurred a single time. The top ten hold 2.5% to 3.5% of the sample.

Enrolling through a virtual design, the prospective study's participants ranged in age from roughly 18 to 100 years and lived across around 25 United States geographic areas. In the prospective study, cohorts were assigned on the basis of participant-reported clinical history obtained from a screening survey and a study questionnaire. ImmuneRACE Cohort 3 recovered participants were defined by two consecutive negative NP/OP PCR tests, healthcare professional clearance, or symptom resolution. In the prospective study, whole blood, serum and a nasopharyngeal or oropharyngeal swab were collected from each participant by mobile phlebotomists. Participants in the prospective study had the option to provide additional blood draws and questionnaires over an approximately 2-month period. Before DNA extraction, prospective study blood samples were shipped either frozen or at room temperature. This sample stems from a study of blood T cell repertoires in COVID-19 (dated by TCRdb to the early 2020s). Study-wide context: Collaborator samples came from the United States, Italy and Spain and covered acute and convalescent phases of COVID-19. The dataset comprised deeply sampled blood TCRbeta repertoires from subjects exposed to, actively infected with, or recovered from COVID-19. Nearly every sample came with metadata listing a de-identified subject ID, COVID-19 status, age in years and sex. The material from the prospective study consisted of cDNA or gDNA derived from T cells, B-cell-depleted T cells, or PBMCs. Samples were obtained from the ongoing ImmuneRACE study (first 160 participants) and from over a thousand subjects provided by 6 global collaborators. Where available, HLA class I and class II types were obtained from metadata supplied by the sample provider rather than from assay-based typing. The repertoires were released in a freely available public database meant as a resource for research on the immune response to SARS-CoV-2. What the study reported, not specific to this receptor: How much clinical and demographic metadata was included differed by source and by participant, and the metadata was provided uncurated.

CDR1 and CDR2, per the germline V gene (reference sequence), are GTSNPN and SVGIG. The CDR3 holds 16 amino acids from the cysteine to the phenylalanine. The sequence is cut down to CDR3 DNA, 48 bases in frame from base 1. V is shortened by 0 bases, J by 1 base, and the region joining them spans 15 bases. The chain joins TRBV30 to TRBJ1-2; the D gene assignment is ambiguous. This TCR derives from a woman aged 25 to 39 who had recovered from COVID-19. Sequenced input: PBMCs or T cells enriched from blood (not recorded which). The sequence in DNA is TGTGCCTGGAGTGTACTATTGGGTGAGATTAACTATGGCTACACCTTC. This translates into CAWSVLLGEINYGYTF.